The 8 T cell receptor beta chains in this list originate from one sample, sequenced in a study of blood T cell repertoires in COVID-19. Assay used: immunoSEQ multiplex PCR; TCRdb lists only in-frame clones, some missing. The sample includes 230,000 or so clones, 75% to 85% of them seen just once. Sample: peripheral blood. All receptors come from a middle-aged man who had recovered from COVID-19.

The rearrangement joins TRBV10-2 to TRBJ2-7, with D tentatively TRBD2 (5 bases). Per germline, CDR1 WSHSY and CDR2 SAAADI. V was cut by 10 bases and J by 2 bases, with 33 bases left in between. This CDR3 region has 19 residues. The CDR3 sequence: CAISPPGSGAMDLTYEQYF. The CDR3 DNA reads TGCGCCATCTCCCCCCCGGGGAGCGGCGCGATGGACCTGACCTACGAGCAGTACTTC.

This sequence joins TRBV19 and TRBJ1-6; D remains ambiguous. Germline-derived CDR1 and CDR2 are LNHDA and SQIVND (reference sequence). The CDR3 has 15 residues. Trimming removed 10 bases from V and 7 bases from J, with 20 bases in between. CDR3 nucleotide sequence: TGTGCCACGAGATCAGGAACAAGCAGGAATTCACCCCTCCACTTT. This sequence encodes CATRSGTSRNSPLHF.

This clone was seen once. The V gene is TRBV7-6, the J gene TRBJ2-7; D uncertain. V lost 2 bases to trimming and J lost 7 bases, with 9 bases between them. The germline gives CDR1 SGHVS, CDR2 FNYEAQ. The CDR3 is 12 amino acids. The CDR3 sequence: CASSLISREQYF. CDR3 sequence (DNA): TGTGCCAGCAGCTTAATCTCGCGGGAGCAGTACTTC.

The rearrangement uses TRBV5-1 and TRBJ2-1; D is possibly TRBD2 (5 bases). This CDR3 is built from 14 residues. The ends were cut back, 1 base at V and 5 bases at J, with 10 bases in the middle. Germline CDR1 SGHRS, CDR2 YFSETQ. The DNA of the CDR3 is TGCGCCAGCAGCTTGCTGGACTGGAACAATGAGCAGTTCTTC. It is translated as CASSLLDWNNEQFF.

The chain uses TRBV12-3 or TRBV12-4 and TRBJ2-7; a possible D gene is TRBD2 (5 bases). The CDR3 has 13 amino acids. Deletions cut 7 bases from V and 3 bases from J, with 13 bases between. The CDR3 is CASNLEGNYEQYF. The CDR3 DNA reads as TGTGCCAGCAACTTAGAGGGAAACTACGAGCAGTACTTC.

In nucleotides, the CDR3 is TGCGCCAGCAGCTTGGCTGGGGGACAGGATAATTCACCCCTCCACTTT. Translated, it gives CASSLAGGQDNSPLHF. The chain links TRBV5-1 to TRBJ1-6; TRBD1 agrees at 8 bases. The ends lost 0 bases at V and 5 bases at J; junction bases unmatched: 4. The CDR3 consists of 16 residues. Germline CDR1 reads SGHRS; CDR2 reads YFSETQ.

The chain has TRBV4-3 and TRBJ2-3; TRBD2 aligns across 7 bases. The CDR3 totals 15 residues. CDR1 is LGHNA and CDR2 is YSLEER in the germline V gene. The J segment lost 3 bases and the V segment lost 2 bases, leaving 5 bases of the junction unmatched. The CDR3 here is CASSQRDYGTDTQYF. Written as DNA, the CDR3 is TGCGCCAGCAGCCAACGGGACTATGGGACAGATACGCAGTATTTT.

The rearrangement joins TRBV9 to TRBJ1-1; D is unclear. V lost 0 bases and J lost 7, with 7 bases in between. Germline V gene lookup returns CDR1 SGDLS and CDR2 YYNGEE. This CDR3 spans 12 amino acids. In nucleotides, the CDR3 is TGTGCCAGCAGCGTAGTTGGAGGTGAAGCTTTCTTT. Its protein is CASSVVGGEAFF.